The 8 T cell receptor beta chains presented below share a single source sample, sequenced in a study of blood T cell repertoires in COVID-19. Some clones are missing from TCRdb's copy, which holds only in-frame ones; the method was immunoSEQ multiplex PCR. The table records about 160,000 clones, less than 85% of them present only once. Sequencing was performed on PBMCs or T cells enriched from blood (not recorded which). The source of these receptors is a woman aged 50 to 65 who had recovered from COVID-19.

V gene TRBV7-8 combines with J gene TRBJ2-1; 9 nucleotides agree with TRBD2. V lost 5 bases and J lost 8; bases outside the gene matches: 16. The CDR3 has 17 residues. Germline CDR1 is SGHVS and CDR2 is FQNEAQ. CDR3 in DNA: TGTGCCAGCAGCCCGCGACGGGCGGGAGGGCCCGTCCATGAGCAGTTCTTC. Translated, it gives CASSPRRAGGPVHEQFF.

Comment on this clone: Other DNA sequences in the same sample also yield this CDR3. The chain employs TRBV10-3 and TRBJ1-2; 7 bases map to TRBD1. This CDR3 has 14 residues. Per the germline V gene, CDR1 is ENHRY and CDR2 is SYGVKD. V gave up 3 bases and J gave up 2 bases; unmatched junction bases: 3. The CDR3 reads CAISDPDRNYGYTF. CDR3 DNA: TGTGCCATCAGTGATCCGGACAGGAACTATGGCTACACCTTC.

The chain has TRBV11-2 and TRBJ2-3; D gene uncertain. The CDR3 consists of 11 residues. The V end was cut by 5 bases, the J end by 5 bases, with 5 bases between. Germline CDR1 SGHAT, CDR2 FQNNGV. CDR3 nucleotides: TGTGCCAGCAGCACGGTAGATACGCAGTATTTT. It translates to CASSTVDTQYF.

This clone was recorded only once. The chain couples TRBV9 to TRBJ2-1; tentative D call: TRBD2 (6 bases). CDR1 and CDR2 (germline): SGDLS, YYNGEE. CDR3 length: 14 residues. The V and J ends lost 3 bases and 4 bases respectively, with 11 bases between them. CDR3 DNA sequence: TGTGCCAGCAGCGAGGAGGGGCGGTACAATGAGCAGTTCTTC. This encodes CASSEEGRYNEQFF.

The chain recombines TRBV6-2 or TRBV6-3 with TRBJ1-1; D may be TRBD1 (5 bases). The CDR3 spans 16 residues. The germline V and J ends were trimmed by 6 bases and 1 base, with 18 bases remaining between them. Germline lookup yields CDR1 MNHEY and CDR2 SVGEGT. CDR3 sequence reads: CASSPPGGVWNTEAFF. DNA of the CDR3: TGTGCCAGCAGCCCCCCGGGGGGGGTTTGGAACACTGAAGCTTTCTTT.

The gene calls are TRBV30 and TRBJ1-5; D is unclear. This CDR3 comprises 13 residues. The germline gives CDR1 GTSNPN, CDR2 SVGIG (reference sequence). Trimming pared 1 base from V and 4 bases from J, leaving 8 bases between. The CDR3 region is CAWSDTRNQPQHF. The CDR3 nucleotides are TGTGCCTGGAGTGATACCAGGAATCAGCCCCAGCATTTT.

In this sample, this clone turned up a few times. The chain recombines TRBV7-9 with TRBJ2-1; 8 nucleotides match TRBD1. The length of the CDR3 is 14 residues. The V gene's germline CDR1 is SEHNR and CDR2 FQNEAQ (reference sequence). The V segment lost 1 base and the J segment 8 bases; nucleotides outside the gene matches: 4. The DNA of the CDR3 is TGTGCCAGCAGCTTAGGGACAGGGTTCGATGAGCAGTTCTTC. Translating gives CASSLGTGFDEQFF.

The chain is built from TRBV19 and TRBJ1-4; no clear D. Germline V gene lookup returns CDR1 LNHDA and CDR2 SQIVND (reference sequence). Deletions cut 8 bases from V and 0 bases from J, with 16 bases between. CDR3 length equals 16 residues. CDR3 amino acids: CASRRRSPATNEKLFF. The DNA of the CDR3 is TGTGCCAGTCGCCGCCGGTCCCCCGCAACTAATGAAAAACTGTTTTTT.